The 20 T cell receptor beta chains reported below all come from one sample, sequenced in a study of pediatric ulcerative colitis. TCRdb's table, derived via immunoSEQ multiplex PCR, lists solely in-frame clones and lacks some. Of approximately 10,000 clones listed, roughly 88% are singletons. Sequenced material: blood. These receptors came from a girl between 5 and 17 years old with moderate ulcerative colitis.

The chain carries TRBV7-6 and TRBJ2-1; 8 bases align to TRBD1. The CDR3 extends over 16 amino acids. Germline V gene lookup returns CDR1 SGHVS and CDR2 FNYEAQ. V shed 1 base and J 6 bases; nucleotides not matched to a gene: 8. The CDR3 loop reads CASSLEGQGALNEQFF. The CDR3 nucleotides read TGTGCCAGCAGCTTAGAGGGTCAGGGGGCCCTCAATGAGCAGTTCTTC.

The V call is TRBV27, the J call TRBJ1-5; D ambiguous. Germline CDR1 MNHEY, CDR2 SMNVEV (reference sequence). V lost 0 bases and J 0 bases, leaving 6 bases between the germline ends. This CDR3 is built from 15 residues. The CDR3 protein is CASSLSGYSNQPQHF. Written as DNA, the CDR3 is TGTGCCAGCAGTTTATCAGGTTATAGCAATCAGCCCCAGCATTTT.

This sequence joins TRBV9 and TRBJ2-1; D is perhaps TRBD2 (5 bases). This CDR3 spans 14 amino acids. Germline lookup yields CDR1 SGDLS and CDR2 YYNGEE. V was pared by 3 bases and J by 6 bases, with 13 bases between. The CDR3 nucleotides are TGTGCCAGCAGCGGAGGGAGCCACCGCAATGAGCAGTTCTTC. Its protein is CASSGGSHRNEQFF. The variable domain in full, completed from reference TRBV9 and TRBJ2-1, reads DSGVTQTPKHLITATGQRVTLRCSPRSGDLSVYWYQQSLDQGLQFLIQYYNGEERAKGNILERFSAQQFPDLHSELNLSSLELGDSALYFCASSGGSHRNEQFFGPGTRLTVL.

The V gene is TRBV2, the J gene TRBJ1-3; TRBD1 matches at 8 bases. CDR1 SNHLY and CDR2 FYNNEI come from the germline V gene. This CDR3 contains 15 residues. V lost 3 bases, J lost 2 bases, and 3 bases stayed unmatched. The CDR3 nucleotides are TGTGCCAGCAGTGACAGGGGGCGAACTGGAAACACCATATATTTT. It translates to CASSDRGRTGNTIYF. The full variable domain, in which reference TRBV2 and TRBJ1-3 provide the parts outside the CDR3, is EPEVTQTPSHQVTQMGQEVILRCVPISNHLYFYWYRQILGQKVEFLVSFYNNEISEKSEIFDDQFSVERPDGSNFTLKIRSTKLEDSAMYFCASSDRGRTGNTIYFGEGSWLTVV.

This sequence joins TRBV5-8 and TRBJ2-7; D gene uncertain. Trimming shortened V by 0 bases and J by 0 bases, and 7 bases separated the two germline ends. This CDR3 is 14 amino acids long. CDR1 and CDR2 from the germline V gene are SGHTS and YDEGEE. The CDR3 region is CASSLDSSSYEQYF. CDR3 coding DNA: TGTGCCAGCAGCTTGGATTCTTCCTCCTACGAGCAGTACTTC.

The chain carries TRBV6-1 and TRBJ1-5, with 8 bases lining up with TRBD1. Unmatched junction bases numbered 7, after V lost 0 bases and J lost 0 bases. The CDR3 contains 18 residues. The germline gives CDR1 MNHNS, CDR2 SASEGT. The chain's CDR3 is CASSEAGTGLYSNQPQHF. The CDR3 bases are TGTGCCAGCAGTGAAGCCGGGACAGGATTATATAGCAATCAGCCCCAGCATTTT.

The chain uses TRBV7-8 and TRBJ2-7; D call uncertain. The germline CDR1 and CDR2 sequences are SGHVS and FQNEAQ. The CDR3 consists of 11 residues. V was pared by 5 bases and J by 6 bases, with 8 bases between. DNA for the CDR3: TGTGCCAGCAGCCCCTCCAGCGAGCAGTACTTC. Residues: CASSPSSEQYF.

CDR3 residues: CASSYPRQTSYEQYF. The CDR3 region has the DNA TGTGCCAGCAGCTATCCCCGACAGACCTCCTACGAGCAGTACTTC. The chain recombines TRBV7-8 with TRBJ2-7, with D tentatively TRBD1 (5 bases). V lost 4 bases and J 0 bases, leaving 13 bases between the germline ends. Germline CDR1 SGHVS, CDR2 FQNEAQ. The CDR3 runs 15 residues.

The CDR3 DNA reads TGTGCCAGCAGCTTAGAGGGCGGGAACCCCTACGAGCAGTACTTC. Protein sequence: CASSLEGGNPYEQYF. The chain is built from TRBV7-8 and TRBJ2-7; perhaps TRBD2 as D (6 bases). Germline V gene lookup returns CDR1 SGHVS and CDR2 FQNEAQ. The CDR3 extends over 15 amino acids. Between the trimmed V and J ends, which lost 1 base and 2 bases, there was a span of 12 bases.

This chain joins TRBV5-1 and TRBJ1-2, with 7 bases lining up with TRBD1. Germline loops: CDR1 SGHRS, CDR2 YFSETQ. This CDR3 has 14 amino acids. The ends lost 6 bases at V and 4 bases at J; junction bases unmatched: 9. CDR3 sequence: CASTQGGPSYGYTF. The CDR3 coding sequence is TGCGCCAGCACCCAGGGGGGTCCATCCTATGGCTACACCTTC. Drawing the rest from reference TRBV5-1 and TRBJ1-2, the complete variable domain is KAGVTQTPRYLIKTRGQQVTLSCSPISGHRSVSWYQQTPGQGLQFLFEYFSETQRNKGNFPGRFSGRQFSNSRSEMNVSTLELGDSALYLCASTQGGPSYGYTFGSGTRLTVV.

This sequence joins TRBV28 and TRBJ2-7; 16 bases map to TRBD2. Germline assignment: CDR1 MDHEN and CDR2 SYDVKM. This CDR3 has 16 residues. The ends lost 9 bases at V and 6 bases at J; junction bases unmatched: 11. This CDR3 is CASISGTSGGEREQYF. The CDR3 coding sequence is TGTGCCAGTATTTCCGGGACTAGCGGGGGGGAGCGCGAGCAGTACTTC.

This chain uses TRBV27 with TRBJ1-1; no reliable D call. Trimming shortened V by 7 bases and J by 7 bases, and 10 bases separated the two germline ends. The CDR3 is 11 residues long. CDR1 is MNHEY and CDR2 is SMNVEV in the germline V gene (reference sequence). The CDR3 nucleotides read TGTGCCAGCATCCTCGGACGTGAAGCTTTCTTT. Translating it yields CASILGREAFF.

J is TRBJ1-1 and V is TRBV28; D remains unclear. V lost 5 bases and J 8 bases, leaving 18 bases between the germline ends. The CDR3 sequence is 14 residues long. Germline V gene data show CDR1 as MDHEN and CDR2 as SYDVKM. CDR3 in amino acids: CASSPRTATLEAFF. The CDR3 DNA reads as TGTGCCAGCAGTCCCCGGACGGCCACCCTCGAAGCTTTCTTT.

V gene TRBV5-1 combines with J gene TRBJ2-6; D uncertain. The CDR3 extends over 14 amino acids. Trimming pared 5 bases from V and 4 bases from J, leaving 10 bases between. Germline V CDR1 and CDR2: SGHRS, YFSETQ. CDR3 nucleotide sequence: TGCGCCAGCAGTACGGGCTCGGGGGCCAACGTCCTGACTTTC. Residues: CASSTGSGANVLTF.

The chain links TRBV20-1 to TRBJ1-2, with D maybe TRBD1 (6 bases). V lost 1 base, J lost 8 bases, and 8 bases lay in between. Germline V gene lookup returns CDR1 DFQATT and CDR2 SNEGSKA (reference sequence). The CDR3 consists of 11 residues. DNA for the CDR3: TGCAGTGCTAGAGGAGGGGGAGGCTACACCTTC. Translating gives CSARGGGGYTF.

This sequence joins TRBV2 and TRBJ1-5; perhaps TRBD1 as D (6 bases). V lost 6 bases to trimming and J lost 7 bases, with 16 bases between them. The CDR3 has 14 amino acids. Germline V lookup: CDR1 SNHLY, CDR2 FYNNEI. Here the CDR3 DNA reads TGTGCCAGCAGCCCCCCCCCGAGGGGGCAGCCCCAGCATTTT. This gives the protein CASSPPPRGQPQHF.

This clone is a singleton in its sample. The chain couples TRBV18 to TRBJ2-1; 10 bases line up with TRBD2. Unmatched junction bases numbered 10, after V lost 2 bases and J lost 9 bases. The CDR3 covers 16 residues. The germline V gene has CDR1 KGHSH and CDR2 LQKENI. The CDR3 loop reads CASSPGQRGGRGEQFF. The DNA for the CDR3 is TGTGCCAGCTCACCAGGCCAGCGGGGGGGCCGCGGTGAGCAGTTCTTC.

The chain couples TRBV2 to TRBJ2-2, with D perhaps assigned TRBD1 or TRBD2 (5 bases each). The germline V gene encodes CDR1 SNHLY and CDR2 FYNNEI. The CDR3 covers 16 residues. The germline V and J ends were trimmed by 2 bases and 6 bases, with 16 bases remaining between them. CDR3 DNA sequence: TGTGCCAGCAGTGAACAGGCTGGGGGAAGTGCCGGGGAGCTGTTTTTT. Protein product: CASSEQAGGSAGELFF.

The chain links TRBV19 to TRBJ2-2; D remains unclear. The V end was cut by 2 bases, the J end by 5 bases, with 6 bases between. The CDR3 sequence is 13 residues long. The germline CDR1 and CDR2 sequences are LNHDA and SQIVND (reference sequence). CDR3: CASSIRLTGELFF. The CDR3 DNA follows: TGTGCCAGTAGTATAAGGTTAACCGGGGAGCTGTTTTTT. Full variable domain (remainder filled in from reference TRBV19 and TRBJ2-2): DGGITQSPKYLFRKEGQNVTLSCEQNLNHDAMYWYRQDPGQGLRLIYYSQIVNDFQKGDIAEGYSVSREKKESFPLTVTSAQKNPTAFYLCASSIRLTGELFFGEGSRLTVL.

This clone has a handful of counts. This chain uses TRBV28 with TRBJ1-5; D is ambiguous. The CDR3 runs to 12 residues. Trimming took off 3 bases at V and 5 bases at J, with 5 bases between the two ends. Germline V CDR1 and CDR2: MDHEN, SYDVKM. The CDR3 DNA reads as TGTGCCAGCAGTTTCGCTGATCAGCCCCAGCATTTT. Its translation: CASSFADQPQHF.